This T cell receptor (beta chain) emerged from a study of shared clonotypes between healthy human individuals. Study context: Per donor, CD8 memory used one plate, CD8 naive used two, CD4 memory used three and CD4 naive used three. Findings and caveats of the study: A generally larger estimated richness was seen in naive subsets than in memory subsets. Large depth notwithstanding, sorted-subset sequencing proved incomplete by rarefaction.

Original processing notes: Junction-only immunoSEQ sequences carried no quality scores, so filtering differed. TCRdb's copy holds only in-frame clones and misses some; the assay was immunoSEQ multiplex PCR. Clone size and the V and J calls come from that table; the DNA yielded D and trimming. This sample has roughly 890,000 clones, with 90% to 95% found just once. Of note for this clone: Antigen: not known. The same CDR3 also results from other DNA sequences found in this sample.

Only CD45RO-negative cells positively selected for CCR7 counted as naive CD8 cells, so terminally differentiated effector memory CD45RA+ cells were excluded. Germline V gene sequence: CDR1 MNHEY, CDR2 SMNVEV (reference sequence). CDR3 size: 13 residues. The junction had 1 base not matched to a gene; V was cut back by 1 base and J by 4 bases. This TCR was sampled from a man aged 30-40 years in good health. The material sequenced was naive CD8+ T cells sorted from blood. V usage is TRBV27 and J usage is TRBJ2-7; 7 nucleotides agree with TRBD1. The CDR3 DNA reads TGTGCCAGCAGTTTATACAGGGGTTACGAGCAGTACTTC. Translation: CASSLYRGYEQYF.